A single sample is the source of the 14 T cell receptor beta chains below, sequenced in a study of cytomegalovirus exposure and HLA in healthy donors. The table came from immunoSEQ multiplex PCR; TCRdb's copy has only in-frame clones and leaves some out. The sample records fewer than 80,000 clones, 96% being singletons. Specimen: PBMCs. These receptors were collected from a woman between 18 and 29 years old in good health and CMV-seropositive.

The chain couples TRBV19 to TRBJ2-7, with 10 bases aligning to TRBD2. CDR1 and CDR2 from the germline V gene are LNHDA and SQIVND (reference sequence). Trimming took 5 bases from V and 6 from J; bases not matched to a gene: 4. This CDR3 contains 13 residues. The CDR3 sequence is CASSWLAGVEQYF. CDR3 in DNA: TGTGCCAGTAGTTGGCTAGCGGGAGTCGAGCAGTACTTC.

The gene calls are TRBV10-2 and TRBJ2-2, with a possible D match to TRBD2 (5 bases). Per germline, CDR1 WSHSY and CDR2 SAAADI. V shed 0 bases and J shed 2 bases, with 13 bases lying between them. This CDR3 region has 17 residues. CDR3 sequence (DNA): TGCGCCAGCAGTGAGTCAGGAGGCCTACTTAACACCGGGGAGCTGTTTTTT. It specifies CASSESGGLLNTGELFF.

The chain uses TRBV28 and TRBJ2-1, with D perhaps TRBD1 (5 bases). The germline gives CDR1 MDHEN, CDR2 SYDVKM. The length of the CDR3 is 13 residues. Trimming took 4 bases from V and 1 from J, leaving 5 bases between them. The CDR3 spells CASSWTSYNEQFF. The CDR3, as DNA: TGTGCCAGCAGTTGGACATCCTACAATGAGCAGTTCTTC.

The rearrangement links TRBV7-2 to TRBJ2-7; D may be TRBD1 (6 bases). Per the germline V gene, CDR1 is SGHTA and CDR2 is FQGNSA. Trimming stripped 1 base from V and 5 bases from J, with 12 bases between. CDR3 length: 14 residues. The CDR3 region is CASSLEQGRDEQYF. DNA of the CDR3: TGTGCCAGCAGCTTAGAACAGGGTCGGGACGAGCAGTACTTC.

J is TRBJ2-6 and V is TRBV6-1; TRBD1 matches 8 bases. The V gene's germline CDR1 is MNHNS and CDR2 SASEGT. The CDR3 spans 15 residues. Trimming cost V 6 bases and J 3 bases; bases outside gene matches: 4. The chain's CDR3 is CASRGQGGGANVLTF. CDR3 bases: TGTGCCAGCAGAGGACAGGGTGGTGGGGCCAACGTCCTGACTTTC.

This sequence joins TRBV5-5 and TRBJ2-3, with 9 bases matching TRBD1. The CDR3 extends over 16 amino acids. From germline, CDR1 is SGHKS and CDR2 YYEKEE (reference sequence). J gave up 3 bases and V 0 bases, and 5 bases lay outside the gene matches. CDR3 bases: TGTGCCAGCAGCTTGGGCGGACAGGGGAAGACAGATACGCAGTATTTT. Protein: CASSLGGQGKTDTQYF.

This rearrangement joins TRBV2 to TRBJ2-1; 9 bases match TRBD2. V lost 3 bases and J lost 5; bases outside the gene matches: 5. The CDR3 contains 15 residues. Per the germline V gene, CDR1 is SNHLY and CDR2 is FYNNEI. This chain's CDR3 is CASSEGTSRNNEQFF. In DNA, the CDR3 is TGTGCCAGCAGTGAGGGGACTAGCCGAAACAATGAGCAGTTCTTC.

This chain joins TRBV28 and TRBJ2-7; 11 positions agree with TRBD2. The V gene end was trimmed by 6 bases and the J gene end by 2 bases; junction bases not matched to a gene: 6. Per the germline V gene, CDR1 is MDHEN and CDR2 is SYDVKM. This CDR3 has 15 residues. Here the CDR3 reads CASSKPGLAAYEQYF. Here the CDR3 DNA reads TGTGCCAGCAGCAAACCGGGACTAGCGGCCTACGAGCAGTACTTC.

CDR3 sequence (DNA): TGTGCCAGCAGTGAAGTGCCTTTGGGAGGGAACACTGAAGCTTTCTTT. Translated, it gives CASSEVPLGGNTEAFF. J is TRBJ1-1 and V is TRBV6-4; D is undetermined. The germline V and J ends were trimmed by 3 bases and 1 base, with 15 bases remaining between them. The CDR3 consists of 16 residues. Germline loops: CDR1 MRHNA, CDR2 SNTAGT.

This chain links TRBV2 with TRBJ2-7; 9 nucleotides agree with TRBD1. V was pared by 5 bases and J by 6 bases, with 8 bases of the junction left unmatched. The CDR3 totals 14 residues. Per the germline V gene, CDR1 is SNHLY and CDR2 is FYNNEI. CDR3 nucleotide sequence: TGTGCCAGCAGTACGACACAGGGGGCGGGCGAGCAGTACTTC. Its translation: CASSTTQGAGEQYF.

This chain joins TRBV28 and TRBJ2-7; possible D gene TRBD2, 6 bases. Trimming took off 4 bases at V and 0 bases at J, with 16 bases between the two ends. The CDR3 is 16 residues long. The V gene's germline CDR1 is MDHEN and CDR2 SYDVKM. The CDR3 spells CASSWMFGGSSYEQYF. CDR3 in DNA: TGTGCCAGCAGTTGGATGTTCGGGGGAAGCTCCTACGAGCAGTACTTC.

V and J are TRBV30 and TRBJ2-2; a possible D gene is TRBD2 (5 bases). Trimming cost V 4 bases and J 5 bases, with 20 bases left between them. The CDR3 totals 16 residues. The germline gives CDR1 GTSNPN, CDR2 SVGIG (reference sequence). In nucleotides, the CDR3 is TGTGCCTGGATTAGAGCGTCTGGAGGAATAACCGGGGAGCTGTTTTTT. Its translation: CAWIRASGGITGELFF. The variable domain in full, with the rest retrieved from reference TRBV30 and TRBJ2-2, is SQTIHQWPATLVQPVGSPLSLECTVEGTSNPNLYWYRQAAGRGLQLLFYSVGIGQISSEVPQNLSASRPQDRQFILSSKKLLLSDSGFYLCAWIRASGGITGELFFGEGSRLTVL.

This chain joins TRBV25-1 and TRBJ1-4; D is ambiguous. V lost 1 base and J lost 14, with 14 bases in between. CDR3 size: 13 residues. Germline V CDR1 and CDR2: MGHDK, SYGVNS. The CDR3 loop is CASSESSALRLFF. In DNA form, the CDR3 reads TGTGCCAGCAGTGAATCTTCGGCTCTCAGGCTGTTTTTT.

This rearrangement joins TRBV9 to TRBJ2-7; no definite D call. This CDR3 is built from 13 residues. The germline gives CDR1 SGDLS, CDR2 YYNGEE. V was shortened by 4 bases and J by 1 base, with 9 bases between the two germline ends. In DNA form, the CDR3 reads TGTGCCAGCAGCCGCGGAGCTTCCTACGAGCAGTACTTC. Protein sequence: CASSRGASYEQYF.